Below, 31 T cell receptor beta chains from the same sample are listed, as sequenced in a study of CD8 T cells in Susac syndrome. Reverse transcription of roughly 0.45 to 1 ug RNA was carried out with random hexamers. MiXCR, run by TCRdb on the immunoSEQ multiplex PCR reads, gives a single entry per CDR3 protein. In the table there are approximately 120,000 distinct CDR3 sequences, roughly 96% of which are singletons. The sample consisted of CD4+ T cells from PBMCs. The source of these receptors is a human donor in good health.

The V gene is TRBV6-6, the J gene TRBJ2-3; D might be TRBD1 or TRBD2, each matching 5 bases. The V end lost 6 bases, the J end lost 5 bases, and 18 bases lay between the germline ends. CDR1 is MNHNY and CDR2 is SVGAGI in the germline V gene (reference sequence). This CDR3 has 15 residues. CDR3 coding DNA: TGTGCCAGCAGAACCGGGACCTCAATACGAGATACGCAGTATTTT. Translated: CASRTGTSIRDTQYF.

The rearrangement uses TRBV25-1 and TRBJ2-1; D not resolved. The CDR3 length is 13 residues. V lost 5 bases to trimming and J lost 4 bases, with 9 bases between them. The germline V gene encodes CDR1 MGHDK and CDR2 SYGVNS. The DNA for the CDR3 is TGTGCCAGCAGTCGTGCAGATTACAATGAGCAGTTCTTC. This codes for CASSRADYNEQFF.

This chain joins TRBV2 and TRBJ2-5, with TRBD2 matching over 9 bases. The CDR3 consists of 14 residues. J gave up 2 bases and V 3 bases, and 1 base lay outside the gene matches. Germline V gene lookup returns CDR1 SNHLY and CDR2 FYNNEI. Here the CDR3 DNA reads TGTGCCAGCAGTGATAGCGGGGGACAAGAGACCCAGTACTTC. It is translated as CASSDSGGQETQYF.

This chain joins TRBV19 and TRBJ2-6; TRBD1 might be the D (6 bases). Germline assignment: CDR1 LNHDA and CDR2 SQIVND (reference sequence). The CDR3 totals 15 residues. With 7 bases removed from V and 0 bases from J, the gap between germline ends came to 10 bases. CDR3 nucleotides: TGTGCCAGTACCTGGACAGCCTCTGGGGCCAACGTCCTGACTTTC. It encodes CASTWTASGANVLTF.

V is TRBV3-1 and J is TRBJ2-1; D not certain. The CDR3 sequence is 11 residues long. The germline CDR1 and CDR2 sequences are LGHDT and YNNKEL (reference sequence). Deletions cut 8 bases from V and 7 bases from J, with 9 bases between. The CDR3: CASGLGNEQFF. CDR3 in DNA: TGTGCCAGCGGGTTGGGGAATGAGCAGTTCTTC.

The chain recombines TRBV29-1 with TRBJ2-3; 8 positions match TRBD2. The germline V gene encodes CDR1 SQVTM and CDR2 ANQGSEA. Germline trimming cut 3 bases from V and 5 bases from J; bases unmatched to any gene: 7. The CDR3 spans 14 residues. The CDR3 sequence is CSVDSGDGRDTQYF. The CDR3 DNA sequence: TGCAGCGTTGATAGCGGGGACGGAAGAGATACGCAGTATTTT.

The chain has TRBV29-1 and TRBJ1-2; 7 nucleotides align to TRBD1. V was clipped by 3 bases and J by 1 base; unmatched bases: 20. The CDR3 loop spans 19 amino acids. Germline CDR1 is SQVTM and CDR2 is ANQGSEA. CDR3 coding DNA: TGCAGCGTTGACACCAAACCCCCGGGACAGCTCATATTTAACTATGGCTACACCTTC. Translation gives CSVDTKPPGQLIFNYGYTF. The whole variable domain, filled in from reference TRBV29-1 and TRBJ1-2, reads SAVISQKPSRDICQRGTSLTIQCQVDSQVTMMFWYRQQPGQSLTLIATANQGSEATYESGFVIDKFPISRPNLTFSTLTVSNMSPEDSSIYLCSVDTKPPGQLIFNYGYTFGSGTRLTVV.

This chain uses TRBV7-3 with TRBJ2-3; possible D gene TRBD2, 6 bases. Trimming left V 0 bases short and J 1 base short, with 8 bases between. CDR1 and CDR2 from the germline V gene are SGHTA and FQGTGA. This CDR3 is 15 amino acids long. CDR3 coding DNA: TGTGCCAGCAGCTTAACTAGCGGAGGCACAGATACGCAGTATTTT. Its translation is CASSLTSGGTDTQYF.

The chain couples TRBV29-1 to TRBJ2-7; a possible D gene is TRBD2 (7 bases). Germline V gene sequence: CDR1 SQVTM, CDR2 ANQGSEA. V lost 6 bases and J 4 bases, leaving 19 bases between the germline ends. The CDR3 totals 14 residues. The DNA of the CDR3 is TGCAGCGTCAACAGGGAGGGTGGGGTGTACGAGCAGTACTTC. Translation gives CSVNREGGVYEQYF.

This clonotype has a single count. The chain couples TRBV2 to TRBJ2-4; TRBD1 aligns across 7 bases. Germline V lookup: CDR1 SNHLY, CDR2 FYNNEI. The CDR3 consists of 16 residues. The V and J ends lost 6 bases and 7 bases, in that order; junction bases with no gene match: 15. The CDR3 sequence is CASRTQGFEEVNIQYF. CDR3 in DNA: TGTGCCAGCAGGACACAGGGGTTCGAAGAGGTGAACATTCAGTACTTC.

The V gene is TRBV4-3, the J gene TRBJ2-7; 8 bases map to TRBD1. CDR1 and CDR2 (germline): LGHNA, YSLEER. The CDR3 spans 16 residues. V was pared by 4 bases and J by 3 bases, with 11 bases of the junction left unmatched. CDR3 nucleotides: TGCGCCAGCAGCCCCAAGTGGACAGGGACATACTACGAGCAGTACTTC. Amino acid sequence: CASSPKWTGTYYEQYF.

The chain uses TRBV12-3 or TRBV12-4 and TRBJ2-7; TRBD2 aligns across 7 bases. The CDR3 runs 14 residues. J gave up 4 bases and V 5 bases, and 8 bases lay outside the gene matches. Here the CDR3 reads CASSRGGDLYEQYF. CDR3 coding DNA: TGTGCCAGCAGTAGGGGAGGGGATCTGTACGAGCAGTACTTC.

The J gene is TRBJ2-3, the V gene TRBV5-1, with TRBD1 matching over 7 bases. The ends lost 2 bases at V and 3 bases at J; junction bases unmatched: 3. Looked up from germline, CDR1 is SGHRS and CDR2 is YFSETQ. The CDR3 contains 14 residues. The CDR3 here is CASSLQGMTDTQYF. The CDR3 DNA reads TGCGCCAGCAGCTTACAGGGGATGACAGATACGCAGTATTTT.

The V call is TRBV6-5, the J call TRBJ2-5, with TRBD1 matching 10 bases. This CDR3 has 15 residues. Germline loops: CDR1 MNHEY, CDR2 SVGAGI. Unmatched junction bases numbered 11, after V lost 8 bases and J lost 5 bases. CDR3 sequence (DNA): TGTGCCAGCCGGAGACAGGGGGCCTTACCGGAGACCCAGTACTTC. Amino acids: CASRRQGALPETQYF.

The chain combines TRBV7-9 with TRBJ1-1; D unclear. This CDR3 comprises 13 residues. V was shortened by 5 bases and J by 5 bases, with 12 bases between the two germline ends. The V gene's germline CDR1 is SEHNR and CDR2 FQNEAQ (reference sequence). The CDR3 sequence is CASSPRPSTEAFF. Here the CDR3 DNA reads TGTGCCAGCAGCCCCAGGCCCTCTACTGAAGCTTTCTTT.

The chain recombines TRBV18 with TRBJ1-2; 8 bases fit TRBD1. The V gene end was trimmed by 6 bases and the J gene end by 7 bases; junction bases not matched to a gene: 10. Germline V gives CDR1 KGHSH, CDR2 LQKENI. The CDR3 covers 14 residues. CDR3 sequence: CASSLGQDGGGYTF. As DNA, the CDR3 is TGTGCCAGCTCCCTGGGACAGGATGGCGGTGGCTACACCTTC.

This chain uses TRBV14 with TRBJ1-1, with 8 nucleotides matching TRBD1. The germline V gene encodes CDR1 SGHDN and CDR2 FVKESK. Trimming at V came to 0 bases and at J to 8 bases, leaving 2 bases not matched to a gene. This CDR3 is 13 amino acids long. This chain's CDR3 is CASSQERTGEAFF. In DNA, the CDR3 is TGTGCCAGCAGCCAAGAACGGACAGGGGAAGCTTTCTTT.

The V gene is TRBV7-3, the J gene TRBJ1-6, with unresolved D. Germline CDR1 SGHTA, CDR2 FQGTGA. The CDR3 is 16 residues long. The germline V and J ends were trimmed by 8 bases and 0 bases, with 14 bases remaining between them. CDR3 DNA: TGTGCCAGCTCGAAGGACGGGAGCTCCTATAATTCACCCCTCCACTTT. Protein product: CASSKDGSSYNSPLHF.

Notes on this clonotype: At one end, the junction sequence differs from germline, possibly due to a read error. The CDR3 DNA sequence: TGTGCCAGCTCACGGACAGGGATTAACACGGAAGCTTTCTTT. Translated: CASSRTGINTEAFF. This chain links TRBV18 with TRBJ1-1, with 8 bases identical to TRBD1. The germline CDR1 and CDR2 sequences are KGHSH and LQKENI. The CDR3 has 14 residues.

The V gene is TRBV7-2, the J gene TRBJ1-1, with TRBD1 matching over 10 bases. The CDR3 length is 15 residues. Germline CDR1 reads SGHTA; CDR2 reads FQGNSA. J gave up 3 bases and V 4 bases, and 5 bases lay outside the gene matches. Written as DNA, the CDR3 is TGTGCCAGCAGCTCACAGGGACAGGGGTACACTGAAGCTTTCTTT. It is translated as CASSSQGQGYTEAFF. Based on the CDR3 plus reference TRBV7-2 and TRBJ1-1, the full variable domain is GAGVSQSPSNKVTEKGKDVELRCDPISGHTALYWYRQSLGQGLEFLIYFQGNSAPDKSGLPSDRFSAERTGGSVSTLTIQRTQQEDSAVYLCASSSQGQGYTEAFFGQGTRLTVV.

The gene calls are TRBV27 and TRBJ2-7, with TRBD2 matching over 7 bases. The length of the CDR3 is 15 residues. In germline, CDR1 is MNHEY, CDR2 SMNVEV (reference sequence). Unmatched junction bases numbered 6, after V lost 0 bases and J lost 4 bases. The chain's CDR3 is CASSLSISGGYEQYF. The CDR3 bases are TGTGCCAGCAGTTTATCGATATCGGGAGGTTACGAGCAGTACTTC.

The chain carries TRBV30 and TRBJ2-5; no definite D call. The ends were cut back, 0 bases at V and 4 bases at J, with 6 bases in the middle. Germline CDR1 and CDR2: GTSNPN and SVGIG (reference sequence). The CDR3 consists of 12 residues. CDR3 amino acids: CAWSVWGETQYF. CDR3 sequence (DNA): TGTGCCTGGAGTGTTTGGGGAGAGACCCAGTACTTC.

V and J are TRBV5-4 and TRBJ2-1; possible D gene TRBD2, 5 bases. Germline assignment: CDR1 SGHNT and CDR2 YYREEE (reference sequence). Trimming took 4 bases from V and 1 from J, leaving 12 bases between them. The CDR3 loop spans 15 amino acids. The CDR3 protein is CASSPRLASYNEQFF. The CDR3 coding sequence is TGTGCCAGCAGCCCCCGGCTAGCTTCCTACAATGAGCAGTTCTTC.

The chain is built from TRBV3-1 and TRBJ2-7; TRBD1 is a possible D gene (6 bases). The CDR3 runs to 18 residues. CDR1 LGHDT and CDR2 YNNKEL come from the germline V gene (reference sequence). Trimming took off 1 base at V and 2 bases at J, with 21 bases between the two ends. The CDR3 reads CASSQGGWAGTITYEQYF. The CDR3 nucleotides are TGTGCCAGCAGCCAAGGGGGGTGGGCAGGGACAATAACCTACGAGCAGTACTTC.

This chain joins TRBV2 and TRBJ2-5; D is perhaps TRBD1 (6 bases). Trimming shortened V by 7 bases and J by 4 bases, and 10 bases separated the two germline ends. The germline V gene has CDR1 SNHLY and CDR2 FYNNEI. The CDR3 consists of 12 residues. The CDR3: CASTQQGETQYF. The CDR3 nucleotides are TGTGCCAGCACTCAACAGGGAGAGACCCAGTACTTC.

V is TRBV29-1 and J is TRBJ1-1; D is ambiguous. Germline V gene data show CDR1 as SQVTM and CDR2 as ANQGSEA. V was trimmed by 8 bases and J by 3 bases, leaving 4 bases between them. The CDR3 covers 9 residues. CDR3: CSTDTEAFF. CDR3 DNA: TGCAGCACGGACACTGAAGCTTTCTTT.

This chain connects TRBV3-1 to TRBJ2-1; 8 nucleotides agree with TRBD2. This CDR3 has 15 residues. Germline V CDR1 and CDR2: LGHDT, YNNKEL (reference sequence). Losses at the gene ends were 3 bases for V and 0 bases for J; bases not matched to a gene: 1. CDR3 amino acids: CASSQRGASYNEQFF. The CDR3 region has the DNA TGTGCCAGCAGCCAGCGGGGGGCCTCCTACAATGAGCAGTTCTTC.

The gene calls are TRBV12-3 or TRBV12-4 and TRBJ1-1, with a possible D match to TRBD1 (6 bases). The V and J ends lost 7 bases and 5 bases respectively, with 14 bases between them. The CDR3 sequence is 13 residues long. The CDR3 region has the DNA TGTGCCAGCATCCCACAGGGACTTACTGAAGCTTTCTTT. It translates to CASIPQGLTEAFF.

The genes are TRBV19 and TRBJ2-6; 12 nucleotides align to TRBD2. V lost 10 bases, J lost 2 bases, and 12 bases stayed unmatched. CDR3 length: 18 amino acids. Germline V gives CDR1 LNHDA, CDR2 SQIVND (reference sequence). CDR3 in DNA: TGTGCCATCTCCGAATCCGGACTAGCGGGAACTGGGGCCAACGTCCTGACTTTC. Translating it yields CAISESGLAGTGANVLTF.

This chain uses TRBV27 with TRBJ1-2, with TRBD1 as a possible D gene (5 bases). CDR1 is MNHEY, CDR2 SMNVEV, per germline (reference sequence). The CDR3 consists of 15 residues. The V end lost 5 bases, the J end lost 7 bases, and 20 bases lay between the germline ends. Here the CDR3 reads CASSPLAGREGGYTF. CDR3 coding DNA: TGTGCCAGCAGTCCGCTTGCAGGGCGTGAAGGTGGCTACACCTTC.

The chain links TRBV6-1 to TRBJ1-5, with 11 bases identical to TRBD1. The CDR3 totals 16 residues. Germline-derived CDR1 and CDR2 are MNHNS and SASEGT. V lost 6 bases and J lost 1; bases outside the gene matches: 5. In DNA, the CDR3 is TGTGCCAGCAGAACGGGACAGGGGGGAAGCAATCAGCCCCAGCATTTT. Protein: CASRTGQGGSNQPQHF.